This T cell receptor (beta chain) was sequenced for a study of blood T cell repertoires in COVID-19. Whole-study context: Recovery meant two consecutive negative NP/OP PCR tests, professional clearance, or resolved symptoms.

Residents of about 25 US areas, aged about 18 to 89 years, made up the participants. The CDR3 spans 16 residues. V dropped 2 bases and J dropped 0; count of bases not matched to a gene: 2. Germline CDR1 LNHNV, CDR2 YYDKDF (reference sequence). Study processing details: Reference gene primer amplification gave nucleated cell count estimates. Data came from immunoSEQ multiplex PCR; TCRdb stores just in-frame clones and leaves some out. The V and J calls and the clone size are those of that table, but D and trimming were determined from the DNA. In the table there are around 200,000 clones, 86% of which are singletons.

The sample comprised PBMCs or T cells enriched from blood (not recorded which). The TCR was taken from a woman aged 45-65 years in a cohort exposed to, infected with or recovered from COVID-19 (not recorded which). J is TRBJ1-3 and V is TRBV15, with TRBD1 matching over 9 bases. The CDR3 nucleotides read TGTGCCACCAGCAGATCGGGACAGGGCTCTGGAAACACCATATATTTT. Residues: CATSRSGQGSGNTIYF. The whole variable domain, remainder taken from reference TRBV15 and TRBJ1-3, is DAMVIQNPRYQVTQFGKPVTLSCSQTLNHNVMYWYQQKSSQAPKLLFHYYDKDFNNEADTPDNFQSRRPNTSFCFLDIRSPGLGDTAMYLCATSRSGQGSGNTIYFGEGSWLTVV.